This TCR beta chain appears in the sequencing data of a study of blood T cell repertoires in COVID-19 (dated by TCRdb to the early 2020s). For the wider study: The collaborator samples originated in the United States, Italy and Spain and spanned the acute and convalescent phases of COVID-19. The prospective study material was composed of cDNA or gDNA derived from T cells, B-cell-depleted T cells, or PBMCs. The dataset comprised deeply sampled blood TCRbeta repertoires from subjects exposed to, actively infected with, or recovered from COVID-19. The repertoires were made available in a free public database intended to serve as a resource for research on the immune response to SARS-CoV-2. The samples were drawn from two sources: the first 160 participants of the ongoing ImmuneRACE study, and 1,000 to 1,500 subjects contributed by 6 global collaborators. The sample metadata nearly always contained a de-identified subject ID, COVID-19 status, age in years and sex. Where HLA class I and class II types were available, the types were taken from metadata supplied by the sample provider, not from assay-based typing. General conclusions and limits of the study: The amount of clinical and demographic metadata varied by source and participant and was provided uncurated.

To note about this clone: There is no known antigen for this receptor. No base qualities exist here, and no much larger clone lies one base off it.

From a lookup of the germline V gene, CDR1 and CDR2 are SGHDT and YYEEEE. V was cut back by 0 bases and J by 3 bases, leaving a gap of 11 bases between them. Inclusive of the bounding cysteine and phenylalanine, the CDR3 is 15 residues long. The kept DNA is CDR3 alone, 45 bases in frame from the first base. Collaborating institutions collected whole blood in K2EDTA tubes following their own protocols. Collaborator samples were shipped for TCRbeta analysis as frozen whole blood, isolated PBMCs, or DNA extracted from either sample type. TCRbeta CDR3 regions were amplified from genomic DNA using the immunoSEQ Assay, a bias-controlled multiplex PCR. Concerning the study's data processing: Nucleated cell counts per sample were estimated from amplification of reference gene primers within the assay. To quantify the absolute abundance of each unique TCRbeta CDR3 rearrangement, sequence reads were collapsed and filtered. For each sample, productive Simpson clonality was calculated as the square root of Simpson's diversity index over productive rearrangements. This is the immuneACCESS table as TCRdb keeps it, with only in-frame sequences that have V and J called. A part of the clones is gone; compared with another copy, unresolved V genes explain less than half, and the rest is unexplained. V and J calls and clone size are as listed in that table; D and trimming were resolved from the DNA. The sample contains about 120,000 clones, more than 60% of them found a single time. The ten largest account for around 2.5% of the sample.

The origin of this receptor is a man aged 50-59 years with acute or convalescent COVID-19. The receptor chain draws on TRBV5-6 and TRBJ2-3, and the D gene may be TRBD1, 5 bases matching. Sequencing was carried out using peripheral blood. The nucleotide sequence is given as TGTGCCAGCAGCTTGGCCTGGGCAGGGACAGATACGCAGTATTTT. Its amino acids are CASSLAWAGTDTQYF.